This TCR beta chain was observed in a study of blood T cell repertoires in COVID-19. Whole-study context: Sites across the United States, Italy and Spain contributed samples from acute and convalescent COVID-19.

Per the study methods: How many nucleated cells were present was estimated from reference gene primer amplification. Profiling relied on immunoSEQ multiplex PCR, and the TCRdb table lists in-frame clones only, not all of them. V, J and clone size are those of that table, while D and trimming were read from the DNA. The table has 110,000 to 150,000 clones, 84% seen once; the top ten hold 4.5% to 6%. From germline, CDR1 is LNHNV and CDR2 YYDKDF (reference sequence). V dropped 5 bases and J dropped 6; count of bases not matched to a gene: 13. The CDR3 sequence is 16 residues long. Cohort placement rested on clinical history that participants reported themselves. This clone was seen a single time.

The J gene is TRBJ2-3, the V gene TRBV15; 8 nucleotides align to TRBD1. The clonotype comes from a middle-aged man with acute COVID-19. The sequencing sample was made of PBMCs or T cells enriched from blood (not recorded which). The chain's CDR3 is CATSRRTGSGGDTQYF. The CDR3 DNA reads TGTGCCACCAGCCGACGGACAGGGTCTGGTGGCGATACGCAGTATTTT.